A selection of T cell receptor beta chains follows, all from one sample in a study of blood T cell repertoires in COVID-19. Assay: immunoSEQ multiplex PCR; the TCRdb copy retains only in-frame clones and omits some. The profile shows approximately 280,000 clones, roughly 88% of them singletons. Sequences were obtained from peripheral blood. These receptors originate from a woman aged 65 to 85 with acute or convalescent COVID-19. CDR3s include the opening cysteine and the closing phenylalanine or tryptophan. Each record gives: D gene, J gene, V gene, clone size, CDR3 protein, CDR3 DNA. The D gene is left open where the match is weak. Clone size appears in some rows only: once, few, many, or a class for an expanded clone.

.,TRBJ2-5,TRBV15,few,CATAARGRETQYF,TGTGCCACCGCAGCGCGGGGTCGAGAGACCCAGTACTTC
TRBD2,TRBJ2-3,TRBV2,.,CAISGVHPDTQYF,TGTGCCATCAGCGGGGTCCATCCAGATACGCAGTATTTT
TRBD1,TRBJ1-1,TRBV28,.,CASSHPQGMTEAFF,TGTGCCAGCAGCCACCCACAGGGGATGACTGAAGCTTTCTTT
.,TRBJ2-3,TRBV7-3,once,CASSLRAAEDTQYF,TGTGCCAGCAGCTTAAGGGCAGCCGAAGATACGCAGTATTTT
.,TRBJ1-5,TRBV9,.,CASSRDSNQPQHF,TGTGCCAGCAGCCGAGATAGCAATCAGCCCCAGCATTTT
.,TRBJ1-1,TRBV5-5,.,CASSALRGANRTEAFF,TGTGCCAGCAGCGCCCTCAGGGGCGCAAATCGGACTGAAGCTTTCTTT
.,TRBJ1-2,TRBV19,.,CASTYRVTEDYGYTF,TGTGCCAGTACTTACAGGGTGACTGAGGACTATGGCTACACCTTC
.,TRBJ2-5,TRBV12-5,.,CASGPGSQETQYF,TGTGCTAGTGGTCCGGGGTCTCAAGAGACCCAGTACTTC
TRBD1,TRBJ2-1,TRBV5-8,.,CASSSGDRPEQFF,TGTGCCAGCAGCTCTGGGGACAGGCCCGAGCAGTTCTTC
.,TRBJ1-6,TRBV19,.,CASSIDYFSGGSNSPLHF,TGTGCCAGTAGTATAGACTACTTTTCCGGGGGTAGTAATTCACCCCTCCACTTT
TRBD2,TRBJ2-2,TRBV10-1,few,CASSLDARGAGELFF,TGCGCCAGCAGTTTAGACGCACGGGGGGCCGGGGAGCTGTTTTTT
TRBD1,TRBJ2-1,TRBV3-1/TRBV3-2,.,CASSPGTGKFNEQFF,TGTGCCAGCAGCCCCGGGACAGGGAAGTTCAATGAGCAGTTCTTC
.,TRBJ1-2,TRBV4-1,.,CASSPDPGDGYTF,TGCGCCAGCAGCCCCGATCCCGGGGATGGCTACACCTTC
.,TRBJ1-5,TRBV6-1,.,CASSGDKFEPRNQPQHF,TGTGCCAGCAGTGGTGACAAGTTTGAGCCCCGCAATCAGCCCCAGCATTTT
.,TRBJ1-4,TRBV19,.,CASSILRYEKLFF,TGTGCCAGTAGTATCTTACGGTATGAAAAACTGTTTTTT
TRBD1,TRBJ1-4,TRBV19,.,CASRPQGGEKLFF,TGTGCCAGTAGGCCCCAGGGGGGTGAAAAACTGTTTTTT